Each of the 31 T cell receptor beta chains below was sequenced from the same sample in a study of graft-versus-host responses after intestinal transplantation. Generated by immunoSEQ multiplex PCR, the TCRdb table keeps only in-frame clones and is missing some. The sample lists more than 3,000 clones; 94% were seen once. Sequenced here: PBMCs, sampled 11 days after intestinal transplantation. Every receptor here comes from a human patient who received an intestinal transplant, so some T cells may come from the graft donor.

CDR3 coding DNA: TGTGCCAGCAGCCTTCGGGCAGGGGAGTTTCAGCCCCAGCATTTT. Translated: CASSLRAGEFQPQHF. The rearrangement joins TRBV7-8 to TRBJ1-5; tentatively, D is TRBD1 (6 bases). CDR3 size: 15 residues. From germline, CDR1 is SGHVS and CDR2 FQNEAQ. With 5 bases removed from V and 6 bases from J, the gap between germline ends came to 17 bases.

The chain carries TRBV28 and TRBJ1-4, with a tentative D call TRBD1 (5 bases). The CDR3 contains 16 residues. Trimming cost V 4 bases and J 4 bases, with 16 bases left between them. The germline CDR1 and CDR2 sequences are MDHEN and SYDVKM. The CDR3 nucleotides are TGTGCCAGCAGTTCTGAGGTGGGGCGAGGTAATGAAAAACTGTTTTTT. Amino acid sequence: CASSSEVGRGNEKLFF.

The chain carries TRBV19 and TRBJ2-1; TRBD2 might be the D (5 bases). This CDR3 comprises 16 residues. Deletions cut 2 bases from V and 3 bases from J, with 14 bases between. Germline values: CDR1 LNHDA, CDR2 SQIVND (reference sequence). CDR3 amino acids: CASSINSDVDYNEQFF. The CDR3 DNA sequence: TGTGCCAGTAGTATAAATAGCGATGTCGACTACAATGAGCAGTTCTTC.

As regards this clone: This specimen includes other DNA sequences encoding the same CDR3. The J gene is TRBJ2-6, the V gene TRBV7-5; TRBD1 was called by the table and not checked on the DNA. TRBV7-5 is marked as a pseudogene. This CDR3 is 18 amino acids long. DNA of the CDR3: TGTGCCAGAAAACAGGCGTTAAGTAGACAAAGTCGGGCCAACGTCCTGACTTTC. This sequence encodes CARKQALSRQSRANVLTF.

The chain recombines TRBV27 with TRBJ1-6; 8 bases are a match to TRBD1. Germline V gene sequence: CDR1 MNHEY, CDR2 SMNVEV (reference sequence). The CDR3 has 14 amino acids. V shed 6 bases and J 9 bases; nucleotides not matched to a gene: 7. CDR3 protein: CASRAQGATSPLHF. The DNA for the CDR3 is TGTGCCAGCAGGGCGCAGGGGGCGACTTCACCCCTCCACTTT.

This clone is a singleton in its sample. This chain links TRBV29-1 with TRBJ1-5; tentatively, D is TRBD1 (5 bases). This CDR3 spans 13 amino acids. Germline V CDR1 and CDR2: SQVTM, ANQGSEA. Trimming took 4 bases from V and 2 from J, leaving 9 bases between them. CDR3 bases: TGCAGCGTTGCCCAGGGTGGCAATCAGCCCCAGCATTTT. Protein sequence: CSVAQGGNQPQHF.

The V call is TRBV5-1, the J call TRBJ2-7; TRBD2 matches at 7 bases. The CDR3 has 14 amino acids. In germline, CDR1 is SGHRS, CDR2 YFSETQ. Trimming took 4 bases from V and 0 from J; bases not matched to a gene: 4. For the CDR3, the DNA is TGCGCCAGCAGCGCGGGAGACAGCTCCTACGAGCAGTACTTC. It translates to CASSAGDSSYEQYF.

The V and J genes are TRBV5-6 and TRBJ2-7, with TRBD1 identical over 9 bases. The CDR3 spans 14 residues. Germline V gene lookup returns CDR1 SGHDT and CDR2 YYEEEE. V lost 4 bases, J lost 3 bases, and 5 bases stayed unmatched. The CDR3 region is CASSAGTGYYEQYF. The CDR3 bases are TGTGCCAGCAGCGCAGGGACAGGGTACTACGAGCAGTACTTC.

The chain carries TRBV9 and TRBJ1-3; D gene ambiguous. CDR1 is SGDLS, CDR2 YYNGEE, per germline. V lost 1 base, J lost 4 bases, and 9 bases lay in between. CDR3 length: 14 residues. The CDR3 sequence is CASSVSGDGNTIYF. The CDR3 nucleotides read TGTGCCAGCAGCGTATCAGGTGACGGAAACACCATATATTTT.

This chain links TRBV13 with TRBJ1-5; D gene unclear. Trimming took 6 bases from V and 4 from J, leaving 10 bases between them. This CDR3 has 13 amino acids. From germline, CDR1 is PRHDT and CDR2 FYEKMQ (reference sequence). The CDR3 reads CASSQKGNQPQHF. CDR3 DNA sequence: TGTGCCAGCAGTCAAAAAGGAAATCAGCCCCAGCATTTT.

CDR3 region: CASRSTAVYNEQFF. CDR3 coding DNA: TGTGCCAGCAGGTCGACGGCTGTCTACAATGAGCAGTTCTTC. The V and J genes are TRBV11-2 and TRBJ2-1, with D unclear. V was cut by 6 bases and J by 3 bases, with 12 bases left in between. Germline V gives CDR1 SGHAT, CDR2 FQNNGV. The CDR3 loop spans 14 amino acids.

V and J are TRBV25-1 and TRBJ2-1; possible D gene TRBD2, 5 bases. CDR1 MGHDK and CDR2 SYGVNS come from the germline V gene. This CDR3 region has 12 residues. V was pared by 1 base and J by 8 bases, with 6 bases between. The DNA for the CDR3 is TGTGCCAGCAGTGAATCGGGGTATGAGCAGTTCTTC. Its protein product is CASSESGYEQFF. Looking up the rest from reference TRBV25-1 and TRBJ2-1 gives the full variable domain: EADIYQTPRYLVIGTGKKITLECSQTMGHDKMYWYQQDPGMELHLIHYSYGVNSTEKGDLSSESTVSRIRTEHFPLTLESARPSHTSQYLCASSESGYEQFFGPGTRLTVL.

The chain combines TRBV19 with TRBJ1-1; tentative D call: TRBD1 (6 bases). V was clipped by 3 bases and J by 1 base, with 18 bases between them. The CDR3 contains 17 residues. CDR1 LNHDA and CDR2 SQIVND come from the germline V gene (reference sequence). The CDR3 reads CASSIQGRTWANTEAFF. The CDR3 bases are TGTGCCAGTAGTATTCAGGGGAGGACGTGGGCGAACACTGAAGCTTTCTTT.

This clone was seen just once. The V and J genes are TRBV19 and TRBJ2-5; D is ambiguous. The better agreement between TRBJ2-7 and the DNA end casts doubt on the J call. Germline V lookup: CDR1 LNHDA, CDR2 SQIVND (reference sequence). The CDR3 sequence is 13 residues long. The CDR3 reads CASSIGGSYEQYF. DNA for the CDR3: TGTGCCAGTAGTATAGGGGGCTCCTACGAGCAGTACTTC.

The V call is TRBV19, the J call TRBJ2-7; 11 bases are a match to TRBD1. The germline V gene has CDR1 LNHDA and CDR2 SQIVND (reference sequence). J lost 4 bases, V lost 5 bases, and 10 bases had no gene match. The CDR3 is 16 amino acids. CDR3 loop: CASSQIPGQGVYEQYF. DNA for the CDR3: TGTGCCAGTAGTCAAATCCCGGGACAGGGGGTATACGAGCAGTACTTC.

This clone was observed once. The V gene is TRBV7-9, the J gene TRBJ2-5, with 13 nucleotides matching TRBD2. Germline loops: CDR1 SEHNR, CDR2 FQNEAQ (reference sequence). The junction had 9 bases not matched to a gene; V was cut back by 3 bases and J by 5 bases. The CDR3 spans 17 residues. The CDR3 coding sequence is TGTGCCAGCAGCTTGAGCTCCGGACTAGCGGGAGAGGAGACCCAGTACTTC. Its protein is CASSLSSGLAGEETQYF.

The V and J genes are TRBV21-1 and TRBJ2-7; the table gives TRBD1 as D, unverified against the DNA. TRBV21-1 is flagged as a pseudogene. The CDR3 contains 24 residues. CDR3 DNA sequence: TGTGCCAGCAGCAAAGGGGGCTATCGGGACAGGGGTTTCGGAGGCAATAAACTAACCTACGAGCAGTACTTC. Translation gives CASSKGGYRDRGFGGNKLTYEQYF.

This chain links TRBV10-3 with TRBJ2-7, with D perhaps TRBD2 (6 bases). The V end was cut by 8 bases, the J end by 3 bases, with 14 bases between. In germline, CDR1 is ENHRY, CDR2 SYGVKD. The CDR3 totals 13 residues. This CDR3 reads CAIGGGALYEQYF. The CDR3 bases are TGTGCCATCGGCGGCGGGGCCCTCTACGAGCAGTACTTC.

The CDR3 sequence is CATSRDQGTPNSPLHF. The DNA of the CDR3 is TGTGCCACCAGCAGAGATCAAGGAACTCCTAATTCACCCCTCCACTTT. The chain links TRBV15 to TRBJ1-6; D remains unclear. CDR1 is LNHNV, CDR2 YYDKDF, per germline (reference sequence). V dropped 0 bases and J dropped 6 bases, with 12 bases sitting between them. This CDR3 has 16 amino acids.

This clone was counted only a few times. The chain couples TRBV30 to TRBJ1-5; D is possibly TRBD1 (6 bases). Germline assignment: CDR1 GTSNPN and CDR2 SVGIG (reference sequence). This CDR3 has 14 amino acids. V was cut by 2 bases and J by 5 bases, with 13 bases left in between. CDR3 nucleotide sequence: TGTGCCTGGAGTCTCACAGGGAGGCATCAGCCCCAGCATTTT. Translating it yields CAWSLTGRHQPQHF.

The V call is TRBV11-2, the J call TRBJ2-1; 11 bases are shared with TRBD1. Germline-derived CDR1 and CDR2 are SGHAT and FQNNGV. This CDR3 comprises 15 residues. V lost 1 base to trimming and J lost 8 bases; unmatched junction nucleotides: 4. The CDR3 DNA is TGTGCCAGCAGCTTAGTCGGGACAGGGGGTTATGAGCAGTTCTTC. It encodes CASSLVGTGGYEQFF.

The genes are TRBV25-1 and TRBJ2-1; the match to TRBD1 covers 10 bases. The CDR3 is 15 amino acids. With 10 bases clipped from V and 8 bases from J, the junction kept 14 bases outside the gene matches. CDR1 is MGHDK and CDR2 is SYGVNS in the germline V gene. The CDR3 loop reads CAILILDRGTDEQFF. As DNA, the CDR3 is TGTGCCATCCTAATATTGGACAGGGGGACAGATGAGCAGTTCTTC. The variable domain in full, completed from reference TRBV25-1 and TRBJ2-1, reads EADIYQTPRYLVIGTGKKITLECSQTMGHDKMYWYQQDPGMELHLIHYSYGVNSTEKGDLSSESTVSRIRTEHFPLTLESARPSHTSQYLCAILILDRGTDEQFFGPGTRLTVL.

CDR3 sequence reads: CASSIAGGLYEQYF. CDR3 in DNA: TGTGCCAGTAGTATAGCGGGAGGTTTGTACGAGCAGTACTTC. The J gene is TRBJ2-7, the V gene TRBV19, with 7 bases matching TRBD2. With 1 base clipped from V and 4 bases from J, the junction kept 4 bases outside the gene matches. The CDR3 is made up of 14 amino acids. Germline CDR1 LNHDA, CDR2 SQIVND (reference sequence).

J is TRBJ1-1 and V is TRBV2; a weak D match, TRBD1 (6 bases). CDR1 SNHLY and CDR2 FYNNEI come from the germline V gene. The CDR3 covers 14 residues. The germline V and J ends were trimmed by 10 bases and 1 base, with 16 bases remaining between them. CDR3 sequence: CATPVGGPNTEAFF. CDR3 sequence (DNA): TGTGCCACCCCGGTGGGGGGGCCGAACACTGAAGCTTTCTTT.

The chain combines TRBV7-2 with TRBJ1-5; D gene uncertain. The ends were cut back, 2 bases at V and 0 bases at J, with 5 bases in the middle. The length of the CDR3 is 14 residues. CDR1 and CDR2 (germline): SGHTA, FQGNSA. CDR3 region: CASSLLDSNQPQHF. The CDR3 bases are TGTGCCAGCAGCTTATTGGATAGCAATCAGCCCCAGCATTTT.

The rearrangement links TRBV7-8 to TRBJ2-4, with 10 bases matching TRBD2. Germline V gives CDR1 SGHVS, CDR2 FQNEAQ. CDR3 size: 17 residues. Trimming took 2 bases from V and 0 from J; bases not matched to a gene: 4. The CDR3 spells CASSLRRLAGAKNIQYF. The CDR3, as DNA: TGTGCCAGCAGCTTACGAAGACTAGCGGGAGCCAAAAACATTCAGTACTTC.

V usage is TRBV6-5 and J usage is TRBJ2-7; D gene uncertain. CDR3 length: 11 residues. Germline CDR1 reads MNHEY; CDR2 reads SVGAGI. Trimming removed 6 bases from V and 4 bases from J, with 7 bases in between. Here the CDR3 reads CASRKSYEQYF. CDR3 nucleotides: TGTGCCAGCAGAAAAAGTTACGAGCAGTACTTC.

CDR3 protein: CASREGASGALTSSYNEQFF. CDR3 coding DNA: TGCGCCAGCAGGGAGGGGGCTAGCGGGGCCCTTACCAGCTCCTACAATGAGCAGTTCTTC. The rearrangement links TRBV5-1 to TRBJ2-1; 9 nucleotides align to TRBD2. The CDR3 totals 20 residues. The V segment lost 5 bases and the J segment 0 bases; nucleotides outside the gene matches: 18. Per germline, CDR1 SGHRS and CDR2 YFSETQ.

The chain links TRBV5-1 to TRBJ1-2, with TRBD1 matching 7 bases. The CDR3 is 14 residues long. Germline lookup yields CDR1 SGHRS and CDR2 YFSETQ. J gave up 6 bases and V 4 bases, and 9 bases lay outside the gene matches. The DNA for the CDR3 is TGCGCCAGCAGCGTTGACAGGGCGCCCAATGGCTACACCTTC. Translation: CASSVDRAPNGYTF.

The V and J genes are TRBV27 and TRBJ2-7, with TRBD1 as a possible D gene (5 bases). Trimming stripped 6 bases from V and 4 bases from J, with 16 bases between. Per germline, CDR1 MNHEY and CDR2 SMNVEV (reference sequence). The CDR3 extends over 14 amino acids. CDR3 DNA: TGTGCCAGCAGCCCGACAGCCGCCATATACGAGCAGTACTTC. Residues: CASSPTAAIYEQYF.

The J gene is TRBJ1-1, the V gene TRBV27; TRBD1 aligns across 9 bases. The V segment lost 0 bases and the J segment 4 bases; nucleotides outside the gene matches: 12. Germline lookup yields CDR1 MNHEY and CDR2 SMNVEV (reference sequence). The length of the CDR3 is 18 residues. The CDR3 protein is CASSLSDPDRGSVTEAFF. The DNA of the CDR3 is TGTGCCAGCAGTTTATCGGACCCCGACAGGGGGTCTGTCACTGAAGCTTTCTTT.